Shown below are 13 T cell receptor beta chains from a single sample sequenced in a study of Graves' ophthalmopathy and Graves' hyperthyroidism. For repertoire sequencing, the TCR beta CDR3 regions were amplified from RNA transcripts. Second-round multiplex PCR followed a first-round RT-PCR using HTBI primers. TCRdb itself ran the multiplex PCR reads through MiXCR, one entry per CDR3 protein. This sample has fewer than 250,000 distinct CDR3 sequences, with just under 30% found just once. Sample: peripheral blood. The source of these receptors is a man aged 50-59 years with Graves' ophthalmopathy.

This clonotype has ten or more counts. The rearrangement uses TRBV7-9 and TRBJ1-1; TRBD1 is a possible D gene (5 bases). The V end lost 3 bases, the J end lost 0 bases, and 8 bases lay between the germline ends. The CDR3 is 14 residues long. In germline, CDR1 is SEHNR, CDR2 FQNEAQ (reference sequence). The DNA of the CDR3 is TGTGCCAGCAGCTTCGGGGCCCTGAACACTGAAGCTTTCTTT. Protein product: CASSFGALNTEAFF.

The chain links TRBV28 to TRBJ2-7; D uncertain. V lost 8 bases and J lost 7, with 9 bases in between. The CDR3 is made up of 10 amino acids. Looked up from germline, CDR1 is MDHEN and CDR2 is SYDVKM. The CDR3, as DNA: TGTGCCAGCGGTTCAAGTGAGCAGTACTTC. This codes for CASGSSEQYF. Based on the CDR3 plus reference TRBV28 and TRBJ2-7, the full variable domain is DVKVTQSSRYLVKRTGEKVFLECVQDMDHENMFWYRQDPGLGLRLIYFSYDVKMKEKGDIPEGYSVSREKKERFSLILESASTNQTSMYLCASGSSEQYFGPGTRLTVT.

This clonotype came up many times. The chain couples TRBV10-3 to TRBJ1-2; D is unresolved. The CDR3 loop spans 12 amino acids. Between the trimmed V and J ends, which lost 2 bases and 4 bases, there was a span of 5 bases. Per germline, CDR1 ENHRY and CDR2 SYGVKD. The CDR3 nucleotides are TGTGCCATCAGTGAGGAGGGCTATGGCTACACCTTC. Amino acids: CAISEEGYGYTF.

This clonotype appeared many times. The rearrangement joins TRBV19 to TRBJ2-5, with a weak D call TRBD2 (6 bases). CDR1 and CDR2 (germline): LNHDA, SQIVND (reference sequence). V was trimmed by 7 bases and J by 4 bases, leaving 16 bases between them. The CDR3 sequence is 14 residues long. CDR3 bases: TGTGCCAGTAAGGGTTTGGGGGGTGCAGAGACCCAGTACTTC. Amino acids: CASKGLGGAETQYF.

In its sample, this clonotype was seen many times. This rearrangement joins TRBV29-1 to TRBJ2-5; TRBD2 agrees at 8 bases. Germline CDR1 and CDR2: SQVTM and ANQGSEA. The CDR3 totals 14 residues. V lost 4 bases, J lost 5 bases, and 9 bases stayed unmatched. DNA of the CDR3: TGCAGCGTTGGGACTAGCCAAATGGCTGAGACCCAGTACTTC. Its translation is CSVGTSQMAETQYF.

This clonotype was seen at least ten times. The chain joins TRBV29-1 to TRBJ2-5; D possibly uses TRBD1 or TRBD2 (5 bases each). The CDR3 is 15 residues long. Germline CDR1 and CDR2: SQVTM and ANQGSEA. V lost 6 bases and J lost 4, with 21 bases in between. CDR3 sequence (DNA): TGCAGCGTCCTGGGGCGGGCACGAGAGGTAGAGACCCAGTACTTC. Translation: CSVLGRAREVETQYF.

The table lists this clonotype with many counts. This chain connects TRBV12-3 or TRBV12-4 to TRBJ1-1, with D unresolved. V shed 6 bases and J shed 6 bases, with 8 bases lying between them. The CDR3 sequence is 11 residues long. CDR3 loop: CASSSLAEAFF. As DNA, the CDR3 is TGTGCCAGCAGCAGTCTCGCTGAAGCTTTCTTT.

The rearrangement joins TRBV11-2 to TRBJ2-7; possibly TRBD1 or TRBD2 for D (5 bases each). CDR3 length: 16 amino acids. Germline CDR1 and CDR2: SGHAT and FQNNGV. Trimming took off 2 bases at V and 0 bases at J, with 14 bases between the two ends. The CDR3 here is CASSLWGFESSYEQYF. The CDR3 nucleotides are TGTGCCAGCAGCTTATGGGGGTTCGAAAGCTCCTACGAGCAGTACTTC.

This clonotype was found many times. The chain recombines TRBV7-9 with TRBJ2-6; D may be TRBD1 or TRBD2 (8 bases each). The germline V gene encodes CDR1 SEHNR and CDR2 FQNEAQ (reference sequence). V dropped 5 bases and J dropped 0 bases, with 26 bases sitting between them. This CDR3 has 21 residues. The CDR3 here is CASSTSVVAGQEHSGANVLTF. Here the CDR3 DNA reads TGTGCCAGCAGCACATCGGTGGTAGCGGGACAGGAGCACTCTGGGGCCAACGTCCTGACTTTC.

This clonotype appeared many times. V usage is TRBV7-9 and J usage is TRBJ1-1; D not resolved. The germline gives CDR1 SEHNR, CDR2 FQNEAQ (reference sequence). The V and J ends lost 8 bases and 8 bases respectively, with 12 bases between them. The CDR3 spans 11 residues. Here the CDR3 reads CASSTIGEAFF. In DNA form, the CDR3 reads TGTGCCAGCTCCACTATTGGAGAAGCTTTCTTT. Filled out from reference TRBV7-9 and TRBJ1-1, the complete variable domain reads DTGVSQNPRHKITKRGQNVTFRCDPISEHNRLYWYRQTLGQGPEFLTYFQNEAQLEKSRLLSDRFSAERPKGSFSTLEIQRTEQGDSAMYLCASSTIGEAFFGQGTRLTVV.

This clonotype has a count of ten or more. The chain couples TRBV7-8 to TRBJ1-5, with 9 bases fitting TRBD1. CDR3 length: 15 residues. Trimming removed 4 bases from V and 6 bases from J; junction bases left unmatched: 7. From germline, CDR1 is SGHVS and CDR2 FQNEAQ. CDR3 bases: TGTGCCAGCAGCTCAAAAACAGGGGGCGGTCAGCCCCAGCATTTT. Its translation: CASSSKTGGGQPQHF.

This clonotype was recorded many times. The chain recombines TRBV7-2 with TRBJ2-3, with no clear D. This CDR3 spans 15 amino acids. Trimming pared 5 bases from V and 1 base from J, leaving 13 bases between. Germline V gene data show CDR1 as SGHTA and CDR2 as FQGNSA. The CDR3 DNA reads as TGTGCCAGCAGCCATTTTAGAAAGGGCACAGATACGCAGTATTTT. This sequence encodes CASSHFRKGTDTQYF. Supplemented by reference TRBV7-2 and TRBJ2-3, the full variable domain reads GAGVSQSPSNKVTEKGKDVELRCDPISGHTALYWYRQSLGQGLEFLIYFQGNSAPDKSGLPSDRFSAERTGGSVSTLTIQRTQQEDSAVYLCASSHFRKGTDTQYFGPGTRLTVL.

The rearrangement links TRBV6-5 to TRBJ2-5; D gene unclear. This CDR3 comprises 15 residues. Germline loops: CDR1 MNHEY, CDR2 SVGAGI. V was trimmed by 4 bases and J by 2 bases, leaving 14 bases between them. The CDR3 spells CASSSQTSSQETQYF. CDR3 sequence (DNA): TGTGCCAGCAGTTCGCAAACGTCCAGTCAAGAGACCCAGTACTTC.